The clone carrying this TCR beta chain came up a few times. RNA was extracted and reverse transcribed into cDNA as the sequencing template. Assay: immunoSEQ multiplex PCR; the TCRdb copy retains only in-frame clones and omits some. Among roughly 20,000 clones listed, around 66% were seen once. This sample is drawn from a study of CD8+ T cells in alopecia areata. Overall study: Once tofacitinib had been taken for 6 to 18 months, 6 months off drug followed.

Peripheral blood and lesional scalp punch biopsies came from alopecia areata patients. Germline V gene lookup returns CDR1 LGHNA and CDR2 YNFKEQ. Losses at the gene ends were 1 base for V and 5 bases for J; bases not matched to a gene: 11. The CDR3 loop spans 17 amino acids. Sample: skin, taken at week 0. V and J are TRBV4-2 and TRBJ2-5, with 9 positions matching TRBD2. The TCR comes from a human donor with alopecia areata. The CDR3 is CASSQARGGAWAETQYF. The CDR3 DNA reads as TGTGCCAGCAGCCAAGCGCGCGGGGGGGCCTGGGCTGAGACCCAGTACTTC.